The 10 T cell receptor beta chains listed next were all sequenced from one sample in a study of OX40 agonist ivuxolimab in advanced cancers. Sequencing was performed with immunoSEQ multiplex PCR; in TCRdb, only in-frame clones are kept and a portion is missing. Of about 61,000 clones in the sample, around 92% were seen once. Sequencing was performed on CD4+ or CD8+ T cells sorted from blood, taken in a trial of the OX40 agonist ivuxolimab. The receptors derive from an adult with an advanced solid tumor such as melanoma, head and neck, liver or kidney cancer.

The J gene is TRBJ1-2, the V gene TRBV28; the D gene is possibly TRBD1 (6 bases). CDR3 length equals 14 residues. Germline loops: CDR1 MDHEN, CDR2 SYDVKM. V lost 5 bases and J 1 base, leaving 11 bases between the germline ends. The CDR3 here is CASSNTGINYGYTF. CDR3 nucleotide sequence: TGTGCCAGCAGTAACACAGGGATTAACTATGGCTACACCTTC.

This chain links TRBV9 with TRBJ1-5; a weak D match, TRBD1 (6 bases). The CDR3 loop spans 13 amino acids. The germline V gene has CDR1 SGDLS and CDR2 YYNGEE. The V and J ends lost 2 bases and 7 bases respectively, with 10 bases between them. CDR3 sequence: CASSVTGTQPQHF. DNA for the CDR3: TGTGCCAGCAGCGTTACAGGGACCCAGCCCCAGCATTTT. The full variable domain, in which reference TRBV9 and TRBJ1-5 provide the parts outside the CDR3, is DSGVTQTPKHLITATGQRVTLRCSPRSGDLSVYWYQQSLDQGLQFLIQYYNGEERAKGNILERFSAQQFPDLHSELNLSSLELGDSALYFCASSVTGTQPQHFGDGTRLSIL.

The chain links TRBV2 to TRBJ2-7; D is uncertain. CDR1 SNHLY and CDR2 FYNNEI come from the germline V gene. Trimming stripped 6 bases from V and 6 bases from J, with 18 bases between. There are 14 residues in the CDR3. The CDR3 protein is CASRGTFLRREQYV. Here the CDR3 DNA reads TGTGCCAGCAGGGGCACTTTTCTTCGGCGCGAGCAGTACGTC.

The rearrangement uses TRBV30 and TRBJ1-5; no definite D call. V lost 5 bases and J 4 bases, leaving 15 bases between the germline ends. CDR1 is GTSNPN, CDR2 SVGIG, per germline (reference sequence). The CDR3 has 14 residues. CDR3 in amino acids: CAWGPGPANQPQHF. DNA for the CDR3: TGTGCCTGGGGGCCCGGGCCGGCGAATCAGCCCCAGCATTTT.

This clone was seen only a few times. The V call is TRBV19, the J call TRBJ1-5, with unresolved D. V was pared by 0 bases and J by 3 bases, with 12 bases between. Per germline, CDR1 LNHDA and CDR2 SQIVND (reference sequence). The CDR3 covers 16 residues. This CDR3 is CASSIERGHFNQPQHF. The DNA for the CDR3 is TGTGCCAGTAGTATAGAACGCGGCCACTTCAATCAGCCCCAGCATTTT. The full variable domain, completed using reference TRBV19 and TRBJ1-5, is DGGITQSPKYLFRKEGQNVTLSCEQNLNHDAMYWYRQDPGQGLRLIYYSQIVNDFQKGDIAEGYSVSREKKESFPLTVTSAQKNPTAFYLCASSIERGHFNQPQHFGDGTRLSIL.

As DNA, the CDR3 is TGTGCCAGCAGTTACTCGGAGGGGGCCACTGAAGCTTTCTTT. Residues: CASSYSEGATEAFF. The chain links TRBV6-5 to TRBJ1-1; 7 positions agree with TRBD1. CDR1 and CDR2 (germline): MNHEY, SVGAGI. V dropped 0 bases and J dropped 4; count of bases not matched to a gene: 2. The CDR3 runs 14 residues.

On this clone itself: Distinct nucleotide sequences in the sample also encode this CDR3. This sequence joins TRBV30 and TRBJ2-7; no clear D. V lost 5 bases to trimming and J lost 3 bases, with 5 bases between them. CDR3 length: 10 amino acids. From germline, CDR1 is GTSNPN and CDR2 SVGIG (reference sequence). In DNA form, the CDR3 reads TGTGCCTGGGGCAGCTACGAGCAGTACTTC. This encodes CAWGSYEQYF.

In DNA form, the CDR3 reads TGCGCCAGCAGCACTTACGCGGCGACAGGGAATCAGCCCCAGCATTTT. Amino acid sequence: CASSTYAATGNQPQHF. The rearrangement links TRBV4-1 to TRBJ1-5; 7 nucleotides agree with TRBD1. The germline V gene encodes CDR1 MGHRA and CDR2 YSYEKL. The J segment lost 4 bases and the V segment lost 5 bases, leaving 11 bases of the junction unmatched. The CDR3 runs to 16 residues.

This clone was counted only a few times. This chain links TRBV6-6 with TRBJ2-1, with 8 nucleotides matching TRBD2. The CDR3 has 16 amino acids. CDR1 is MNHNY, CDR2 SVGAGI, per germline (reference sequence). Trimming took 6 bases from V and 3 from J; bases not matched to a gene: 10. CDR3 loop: CASRDLAGTDYNEQFF. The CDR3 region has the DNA TGTGCCAGCAGGGATCTAGCGGGTACAGACTACAATGAGCAGTTCTTC.

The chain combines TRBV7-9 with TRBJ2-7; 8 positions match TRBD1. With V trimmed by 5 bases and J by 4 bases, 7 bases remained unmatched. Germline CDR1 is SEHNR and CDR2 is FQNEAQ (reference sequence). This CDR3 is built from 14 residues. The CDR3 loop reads CASSPGRGRYEQYV. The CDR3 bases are TGTGCCAGCAGCCCTGGCAGGGGGCGGTACGAGCAGTACGTC.